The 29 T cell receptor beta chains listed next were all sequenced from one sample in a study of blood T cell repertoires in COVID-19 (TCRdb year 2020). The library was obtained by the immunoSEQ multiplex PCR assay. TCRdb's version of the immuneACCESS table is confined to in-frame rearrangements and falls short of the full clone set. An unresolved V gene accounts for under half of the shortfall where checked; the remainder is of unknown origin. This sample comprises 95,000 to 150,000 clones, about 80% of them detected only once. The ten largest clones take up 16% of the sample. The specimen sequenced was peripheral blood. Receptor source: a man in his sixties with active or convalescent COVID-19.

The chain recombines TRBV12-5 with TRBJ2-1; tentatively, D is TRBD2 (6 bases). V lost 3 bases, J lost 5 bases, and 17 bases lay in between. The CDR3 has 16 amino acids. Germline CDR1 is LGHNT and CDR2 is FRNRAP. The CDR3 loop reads CASGLGGAYKHNEQFF. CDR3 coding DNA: TGTGCTAGTGGTTTAGGAGGGGCCTACAAGCACAATGAGCAGTTCTTC.

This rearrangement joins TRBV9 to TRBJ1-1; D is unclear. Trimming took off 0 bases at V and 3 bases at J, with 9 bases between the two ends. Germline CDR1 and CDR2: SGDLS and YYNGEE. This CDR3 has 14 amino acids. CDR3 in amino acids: CASSVVVRDTEAFF. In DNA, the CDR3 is TGTGCCAGCAGCGTAGTAGTGAGGGACACTGAAGCTTTCTTT.

This CDR3 is CASGLRYRADTQYF. For the CDR3, the DNA is TGTGCCAGCGGTCTGAGATACCGCGCAGATACGCAGTATTTT. The V gene is TRBV2, the J gene TRBJ2-3, with D uncertain. Trimming shortened V by 8 bases and J by 4 bases, and 16 bases separated the two germline ends. CDR1 and CDR2 from the germline V gene are SNHLY and FYNNEI. CDR3 length: 14 amino acids.

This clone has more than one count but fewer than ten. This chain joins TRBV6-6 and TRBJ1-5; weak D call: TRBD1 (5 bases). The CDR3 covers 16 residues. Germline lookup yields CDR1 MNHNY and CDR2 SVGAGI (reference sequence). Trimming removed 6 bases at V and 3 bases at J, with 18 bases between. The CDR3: CASSNSAGRNNQPQHF. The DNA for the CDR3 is TGTGCCAGCAGCAACTCGGCGGGACGGAACAATCAGCCCCAGCATTTT.

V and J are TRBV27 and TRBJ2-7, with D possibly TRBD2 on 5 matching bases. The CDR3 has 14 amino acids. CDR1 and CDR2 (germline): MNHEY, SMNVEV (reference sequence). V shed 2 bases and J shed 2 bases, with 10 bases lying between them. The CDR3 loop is CASSLGGPTYEQYF. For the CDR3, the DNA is TGTGCCAGCAGTTTAGGAGGCCCCACCTACGAGCAGTACTTC.

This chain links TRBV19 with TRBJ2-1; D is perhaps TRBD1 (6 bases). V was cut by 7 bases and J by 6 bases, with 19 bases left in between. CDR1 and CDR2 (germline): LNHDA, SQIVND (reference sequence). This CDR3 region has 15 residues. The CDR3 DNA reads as TGTGCCAGTACTACCTGGGGGCCAAGCGCCAATGAGCAGTTCTTC. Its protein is CASTTWGPSANEQFF.

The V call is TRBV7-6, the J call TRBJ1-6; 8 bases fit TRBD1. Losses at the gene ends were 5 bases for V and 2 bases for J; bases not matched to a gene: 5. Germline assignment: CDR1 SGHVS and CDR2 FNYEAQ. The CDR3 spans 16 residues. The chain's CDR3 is CASSLTGAAYNSPLHF. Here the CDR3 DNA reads TGTGCCAGCAGCCTGACAGGGGCCGCCTATAATTCACCCCTCCACTTT.

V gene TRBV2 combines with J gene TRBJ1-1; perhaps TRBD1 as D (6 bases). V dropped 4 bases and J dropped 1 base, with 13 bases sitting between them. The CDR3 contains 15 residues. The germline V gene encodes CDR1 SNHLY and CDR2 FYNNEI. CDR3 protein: CASSVGGARNTEAFF. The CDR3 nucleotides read TGTGCCAGCAGTGTCGGGGGGGCCAGGAACACTGAAGCTTTCTTT.

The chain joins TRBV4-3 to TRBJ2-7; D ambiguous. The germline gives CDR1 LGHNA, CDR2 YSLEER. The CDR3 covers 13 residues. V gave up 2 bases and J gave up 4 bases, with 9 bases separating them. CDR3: CASSQTEGYEQYF. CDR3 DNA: TGCGCCAGCAGCCAAACAGAAGGATACGAGCAGTACTTC.

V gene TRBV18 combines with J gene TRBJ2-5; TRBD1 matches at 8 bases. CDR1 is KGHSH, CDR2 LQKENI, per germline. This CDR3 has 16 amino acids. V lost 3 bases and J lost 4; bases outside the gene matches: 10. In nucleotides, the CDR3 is TGTGCCAGCTCACCTGTACAGGGGGTCATAGGAGAGACCCAGTACTTC. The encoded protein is CASSPVQGVIGETQYF.

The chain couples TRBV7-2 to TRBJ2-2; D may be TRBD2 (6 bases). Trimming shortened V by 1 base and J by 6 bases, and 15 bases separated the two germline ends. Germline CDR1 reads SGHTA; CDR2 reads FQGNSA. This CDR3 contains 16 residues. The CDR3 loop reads CASSLVAGSVAGELFF. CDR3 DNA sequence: TGTGCCAGCAGCTTAGTCGCGGGGAGCGTGGCCGGGGAGCTGTTTTTT.

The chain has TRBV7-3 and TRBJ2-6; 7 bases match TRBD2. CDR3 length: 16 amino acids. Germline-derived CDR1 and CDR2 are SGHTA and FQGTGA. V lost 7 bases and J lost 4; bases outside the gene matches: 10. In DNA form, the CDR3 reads TGTGCCAGCACCAGGGAGGGCCTCCGGGGGGCCAACGTCCTGACTTTC. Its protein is CASTREGLRGANVLTF. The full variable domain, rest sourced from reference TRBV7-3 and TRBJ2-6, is GAGVSQTPSNKVTEKGKYVELRCDPISGHTALYWYRQSLGQGPEFLIYFQGTGAADDSGLPNDRFFAVRPEGSVSTLKIQRTERGDSAVYLCASTREGLRGANVLTFGAGSRLTVL.

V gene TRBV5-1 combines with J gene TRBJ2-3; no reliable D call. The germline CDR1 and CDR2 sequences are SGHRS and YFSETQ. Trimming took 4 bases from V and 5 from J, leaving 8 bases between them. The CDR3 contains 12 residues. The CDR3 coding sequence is TGCGCCAGCAGCATGACTGAAGATACGCAGTATTTT. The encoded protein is CASSMTEDTQYF.

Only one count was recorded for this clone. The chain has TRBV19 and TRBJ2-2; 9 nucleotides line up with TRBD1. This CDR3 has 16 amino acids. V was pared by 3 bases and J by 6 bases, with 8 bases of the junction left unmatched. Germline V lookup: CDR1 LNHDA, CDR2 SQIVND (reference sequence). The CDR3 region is CASSMFGTGLAGELFF. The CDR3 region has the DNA TGTGCCAGTAGTATGTTTGGGACAGGGCTCGCCGGGGAGCTGTTTTTT.

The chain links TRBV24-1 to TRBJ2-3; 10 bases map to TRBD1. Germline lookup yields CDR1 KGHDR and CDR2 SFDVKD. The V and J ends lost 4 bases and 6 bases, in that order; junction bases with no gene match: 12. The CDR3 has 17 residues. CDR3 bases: TGTGCCACCAGTGACAGGGGGACAGGGGCCAGAGGGGATACGCAGTATTTT. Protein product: CATSDRGTGARGDTQYF.

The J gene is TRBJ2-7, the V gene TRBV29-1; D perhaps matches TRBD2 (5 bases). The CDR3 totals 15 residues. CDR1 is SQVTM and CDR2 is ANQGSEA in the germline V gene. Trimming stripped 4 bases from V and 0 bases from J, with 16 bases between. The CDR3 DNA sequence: TGCAGCGTTGTATTAGATGAGCGGAGCTCCTACGAGCAGTACTTC. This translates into CSVVLDERSSYEQYF.

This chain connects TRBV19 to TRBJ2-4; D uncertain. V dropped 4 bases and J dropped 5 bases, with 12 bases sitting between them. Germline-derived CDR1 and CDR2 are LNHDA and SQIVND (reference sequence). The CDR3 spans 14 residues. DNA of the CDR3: TGTGCCAGTAGTAGCCCAGGAATTGAAAACATTCAGTACTTC. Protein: CASSSPGIENIQYF.

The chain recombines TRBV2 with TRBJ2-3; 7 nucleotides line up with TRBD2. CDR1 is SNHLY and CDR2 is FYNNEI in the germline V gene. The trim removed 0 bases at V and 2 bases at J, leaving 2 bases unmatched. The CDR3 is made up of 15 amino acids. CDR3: CASSEARDYTDTQYF. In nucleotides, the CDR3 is TGTGCCAGCAGTGAAGCCAGGGACTACACAGATACGCAGTATTTT.

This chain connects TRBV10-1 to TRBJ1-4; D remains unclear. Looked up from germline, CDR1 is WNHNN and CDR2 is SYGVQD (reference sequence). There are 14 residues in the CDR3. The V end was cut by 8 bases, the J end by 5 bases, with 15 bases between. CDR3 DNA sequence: TGCGCCAGCGACCCTGCCGGAGGCAATGAAAAACTGTTTTTT. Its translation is CASDPAGGNEKLFF.

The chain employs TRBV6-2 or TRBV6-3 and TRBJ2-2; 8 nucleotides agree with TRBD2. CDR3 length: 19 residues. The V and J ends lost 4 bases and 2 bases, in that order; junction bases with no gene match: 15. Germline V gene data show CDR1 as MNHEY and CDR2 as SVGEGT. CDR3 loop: CASSSLRGTGGPNTGELFF. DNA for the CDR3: TGTGCCAGCAGTTCCCTGCGGGGTACGGGAGGGCCCAACACCGGGGAGCTGTTTTTT.

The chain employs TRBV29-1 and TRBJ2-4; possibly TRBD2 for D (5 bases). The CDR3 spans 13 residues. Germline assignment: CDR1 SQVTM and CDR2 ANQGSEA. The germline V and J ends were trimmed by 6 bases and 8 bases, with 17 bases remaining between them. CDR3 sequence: CSVALASADIQYF. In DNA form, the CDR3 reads TGCAGCGTCGCCCTAGCCTCGGCAGACATTCAGTACTTC.

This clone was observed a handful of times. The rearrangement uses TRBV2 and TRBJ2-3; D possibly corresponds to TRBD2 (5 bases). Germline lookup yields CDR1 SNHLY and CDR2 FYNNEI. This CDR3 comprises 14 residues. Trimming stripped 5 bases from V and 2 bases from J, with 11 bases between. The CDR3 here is CASSSGIVTDTQYF. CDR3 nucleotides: TGTGCCAGCAGTTCCGGGATAGTCACAGATACGCAGTATTTT.

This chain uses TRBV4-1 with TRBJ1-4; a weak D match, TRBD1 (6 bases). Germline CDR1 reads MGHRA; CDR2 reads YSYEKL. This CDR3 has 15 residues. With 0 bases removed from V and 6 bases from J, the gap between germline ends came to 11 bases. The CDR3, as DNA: TGCGCCAGCAGCCAAGATGCAGGGGAGCATGAAAAACTGTTTTTT. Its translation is CASSQDAGEHEKLFF.

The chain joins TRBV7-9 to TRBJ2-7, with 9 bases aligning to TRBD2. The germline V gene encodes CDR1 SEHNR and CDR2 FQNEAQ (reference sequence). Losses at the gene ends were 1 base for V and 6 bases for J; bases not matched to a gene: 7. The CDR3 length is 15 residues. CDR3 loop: CASSLGAGGPFEQYF. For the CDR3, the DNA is TGTGCCAGCAGCTTAGGGGCGGGAGGGCCGTTCGAGCAGTACTTC.

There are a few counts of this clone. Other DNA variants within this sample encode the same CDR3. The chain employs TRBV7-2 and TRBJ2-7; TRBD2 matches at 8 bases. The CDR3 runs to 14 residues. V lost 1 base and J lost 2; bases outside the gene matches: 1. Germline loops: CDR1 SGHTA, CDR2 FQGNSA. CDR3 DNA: TGTGCCAGCAGCTTAGGACTAGCGACCTACGAGCAGTACTTC. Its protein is CASSLGLATYEQYF.

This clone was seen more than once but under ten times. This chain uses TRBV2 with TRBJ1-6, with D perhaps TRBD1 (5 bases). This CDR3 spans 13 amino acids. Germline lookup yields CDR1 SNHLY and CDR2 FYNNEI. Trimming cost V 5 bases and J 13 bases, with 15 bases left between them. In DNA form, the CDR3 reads TGTGCCAGCAGTCGAACCAGGGAAAGCCCCCTCCACTTT. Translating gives CASSRTRESPLHF.

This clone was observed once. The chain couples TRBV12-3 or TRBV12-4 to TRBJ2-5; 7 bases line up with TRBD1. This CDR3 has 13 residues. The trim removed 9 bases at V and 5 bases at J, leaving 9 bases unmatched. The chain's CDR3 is CASGTVPGETQYF. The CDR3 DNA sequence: TGTGCCAGTGGGACAGTTCCGGGGGAGACCCAGTACTTC.

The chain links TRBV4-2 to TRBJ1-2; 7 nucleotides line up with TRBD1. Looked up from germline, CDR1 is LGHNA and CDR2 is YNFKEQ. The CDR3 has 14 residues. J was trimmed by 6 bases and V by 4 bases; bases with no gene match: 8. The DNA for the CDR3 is TGTGCCAGCAGCCGAGCCCCCGGGACAGATGGCTACACCTTC. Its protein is CASSRAPGTDGYTF.

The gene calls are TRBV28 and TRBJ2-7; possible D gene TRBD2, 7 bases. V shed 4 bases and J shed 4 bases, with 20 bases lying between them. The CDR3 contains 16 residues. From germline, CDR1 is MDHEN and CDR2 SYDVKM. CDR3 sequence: CASSSLRGGVGYEQYF. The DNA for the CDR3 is TGTGCCAGCAGTTCATTGAGGGGGGGAGTTGGTTACGAGCAGTACTTC. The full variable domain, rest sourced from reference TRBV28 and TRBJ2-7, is DVKVTQSSRYLVKRTGEKVFLECVQDMDHENMFWYRQDPGLGLRLIYFSYDVKMKEKGDIPEGYSVSREKKERFSLILESASTNQTSMYLCASSSLRGGVGYEQYFGPGTRLTVT.